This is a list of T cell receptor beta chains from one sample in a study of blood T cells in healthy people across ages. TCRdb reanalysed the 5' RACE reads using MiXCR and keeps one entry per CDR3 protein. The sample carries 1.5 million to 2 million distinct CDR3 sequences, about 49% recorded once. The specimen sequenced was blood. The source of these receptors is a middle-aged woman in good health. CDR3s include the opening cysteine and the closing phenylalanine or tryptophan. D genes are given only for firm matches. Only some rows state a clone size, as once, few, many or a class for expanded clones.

cdr3_nt: TGTGCCAGCAGTTCCAGGGGGCTGGGGTCCTACAATGAGCAGTTCTTC; cdr3_aa: CASSSRGLGSYNEQFF; j_call: TRBJ2-1; d_call: TRBD1; clone_size: .; v_call: TRBV12-3/TRBV12-4
cdr3_nt: TGCGCCAGCAGCCAAGGCTCCTATAATTCACCCCTCCACTTT; cdr3_aa: CASSQGSYNSPLHF; j_call: TRBJ1-6; d_call: .; clone_size: many; v_call: TRBV27
cdr3_nt: TGTGCCAGCAGCTCGTCAGACTGGGGGTATGAGCAGTTCTTC; cdr3_aa: CASSSSDWGYEQFF; j_call: TRBJ2-1; d_call: .; clone_size: few; v_call: TRBV7-2
cdr3_nt: TGTGCCACCGGGCCGATCTACGAGCAGTACTTC; cdr3_aa: CATGPIYEQYF; j_call: TRBJ2-7; d_call: .; clone_size: .; v_call: TRBV6-2/TRBV6-3
cdr3_nt: TGTGCCAGCAGCTCAGTGTCTGAACCCTACGAGCAGTACTTC; cdr3_aa: CASSSVSEPYEQYF; j_call: TRBJ2-7; d_call: .; clone_size: few; v_call: TRBV5-6
cdr3_nt: TGCAGTGCCGCCGGACAGGGGGTCTACAATGAGCAGTTCTTC; cdr3_aa: CSAAGQGVYNEQFF; j_call: TRBJ2-1; d_call: TRBD1; clone_size: .; v_call: TRBV20-1
cdr3_nt: TGTGCCAGCAGTTACTCGAGCAGGGGCACCTACAATGAGCAGTTCTTC; cdr3_aa: CASSYSSRGTYNEQFF; j_call: TRBJ2-1; d_call: .; clone_size: few; v_call: TRBV6-5
cdr3_nt: TGTGCCAGCAGCTTAACGGCGGGGGGGAAGGAGACCCAGTACTTC; cdr3_aa: CASSLTAGGKETQYF; j_call: TRBJ2-5; d_call: TRBD2; clone_size: .; v_call: TRBV11-2
cdr3_nt: TGTGCCAGCAGCTGGGACAGCGCTGGGGCCAACGTCCTGACTTTC; cdr3_aa: CASSWDSAGANVLTF; j_call: TRBJ2-6; d_call: TRBD1; clone_size: .; v_call: TRBV5-8
cdr3_nt: TGTGCCAGCAGCAAGGCCCAGAAGGAAGGTACGCAGTATTTT; cdr3_aa: CASSKAQKEGTQYF; j_call: TRBJ2-3; d_call: .; clone_size: .; v_call: TRBV21-1
cdr3_nt: TGTGCCAGCAGTGAGGGCCGATATTCCTACGAGCAGTACTTC; cdr3_aa: CASSEGRYSYEQYF; j_call: TRBJ2-7; d_call: .; clone_size: .; v_call: TRBV2
cdr3_nt: TGTGCCAGCAGCGAAGGGGCGGGGGACTATGGCTACACCTTC; cdr3_aa: CASSEGAGDYGYTF; j_call: TRBJ1-2; d_call: .; clone_size: .; v_call: TRBV9
cdr3_nt: TGTGCCAGCTCACCACCGAAATCCAGCGGGGGGTCGGAGACCCAGTACTTC; cdr3_aa: CASSPPKSSGGSETQYF; j_call: TRBJ2-5; d_call: TRBD2; clone_size: few; v_call: TRBV18
cdr3_nt: TGTGCCAGTGTCAGGCGCGGGGGCCCAGATACGCAGTATTTT; cdr3_aa: CASVRRGGPDTQYF; j_call: TRBJ2-3; d_call: .; clone_size: .; v_call: TRBV12-3/TRBV12-4
cdr3_nt: TGTGCCAGCAGTTTATCGCTTACAGGGGGGAATGAGCAGTTCTTC; cdr3_aa: CASSLSLTGGNEQFF; j_call: TRBJ2-1; d_call: TRBD1; clone_size: few; v_call: TRBV27
cdr3_nt: TGCGCCAGCAGCCAAGTTCCCCTACTAGCGGAAACCTACAATGAGCGGTTCTTC; cdr3_aa: CASSQVPLLAETYNERFF; j_call: TRBJ2-1; d_call: TRBD2; clone_size: once; v_call: TRBV4-1
cdr3_nt: TGTGCCAGCAGTTTATTTAGCGGGGGGGGGAGCTCCTACAATGAGCAGTTCTTC; cdr3_aa: CASSLFSGGGSSYNEQFF; j_call: TRBJ2-1; d_call: TRBD2; clone_size: .; v_call: TRBV28
cdr3_nt: TGTGCCAGCAGCTTAAGCCCGGGGGGGCCTTGGAATGAGCAGTTCTTC; cdr3_aa: CASSLSPGGPWNEQFF; j_call: TRBJ2-1; d_call: TRBD2; clone_size: once; v_call: TRBV7-3
cdr3_nt: TGTGCCAGCAGTGAACCACAGGGCCGGGCTTTCTTT; cdr3_aa: CASSEPQGRAFF; j_call: TRBJ1-1; d_call: .; clone_size: .; v_call: TRBV6-1
cdr3_nt: TGTGCCAGCAGCACCGTTAGCGGGGGAGGAGAGACCCAGTACTTC; cdr3_aa: CASSTVSGGGETQYF; j_call: TRBJ2-5; d_call: TRBD2; clone_size: .; v_call: TRBV7-2
cdr3_nt: TGTGCCAGCAAGGTGGGAGACACTGAAGCTTTCTTT; cdr3_aa: CASKVGDTEAFF; j_call: TRBJ1-1; d_call: .; clone_size: .; v_call: TRBV6-6
cdr3_nt: TGTGCCAGCAGTCCCCCCCCATTCGGGACCCAGTACTTC; cdr3_aa: CASSPPPFGTQYF; j_call: TRBJ2-5; d_call: .; clone_size: .; v_call: TRBV27
cdr3_nt: TGCAGTACCCGGGACGGGCCTTATGGCTACACCTTC; cdr3_aa: CSTRDGPYGYTF; j_call: TRBJ1-2; d_call: .; clone_size: .; v_call: TRBV20-1
cdr3_nt: TGCAGCGTTGAAGATCTCCAGAATCAAGAGACCCAGTACTTC; cdr3_aa: CSVEDLQNQETQYF; j_call: TRBJ2-5; d_call: .; clone_size: few; v_call: TRBV29-1
cdr3_nt: TGTGCCAGCAGTTCCCCGGGACTAGGTCGGTACGAGCAGTACTTC; cdr3_aa: CASSSPGLGRYEQYF; j_call: TRBJ2-7; d_call: TRBD2; clone_size: .; v_call: TRBV7-9
cdr3_nt: TGTGCCAGCAGTGCCCCGGGACGGACGCTTAACTATGGCTACACCTTC; cdr3_aa: CASSAPGRTLNYGYTF; j_call: TRBJ1-2; d_call: .; clone_size: .; v_call: TRBV6-6
cdr3_nt: TGCAGCGTGGACAGGGACTCCCGAGGTGAAGCTTTCTTT; cdr3_aa: CSVDRDSRGEAFF; j_call: TRBJ1-1; d_call: TRBD1; clone_size: .; v_call: TRBV29-1
cdr3_nt: TGTGCCAGCAGCTTATTTGCGGGGGGGCCGATAAGCGAGACCCAGTACTTC; cdr3_aa: CASSLFAGGPISETQYF; j_call: TRBJ2-5; d_call: TRBD2; clone_size: .; v_call: TRBV7-2
cdr3_nt: TGTGCCATCTCAGGCGGGGGGCATGGGGAGACCCAGTACTTC; cdr3_aa: CAISGGGHGETQYF; j_call: TRBJ2-5; d_call: TRBD2; clone_size: .; v_call: TRBV10-3
cdr3_nt: TGCAGTGCACCTCGACTCCGGGAGGGCTATGGCTACACCTTC; cdr3_aa: CSAPRLREGYGYTF; j_call: TRBJ1-2; d_call: .; clone_size: .; v_call: TRBV20-1
cdr3_nt: TGTGCCAGCAGCTTAGTTGGAGGGCGTAGCACTGAAGCTTTCTTT; cdr3_aa: CASSLVGGRSTEAFF; j_call: TRBJ1-1; d_call: .; clone_size: once; v_call: TRBV7-9
cdr3_nt: TGTGCCAGCAGACCTGGAGGGGGGAGCAATCAGCCCCAGCATTTT; cdr3_aa: CASRPGGGSNQPQHF; j_call: TRBJ1-5; d_call: .; clone_size: .; v_call: TRBV7-2
cdr3_nt: TGTGCCAGCAGTGACCTAGCGGCAGATACGCAGTATTTT; cdr3_aa: CASSDLAADTQYF; j_call: TRBJ2-3; d_call: TRBD2; clone_size: few; v_call: TRBV25-1
cdr3_nt: TGTGCCAGCAGTACACTCGGGCAGGTCACAGATGCGCAGTATTTT; cdr3_aa: CASSTLGQVTDAQYF; j_call: TRBJ2-3; d_call: .; clone_size: .; v_call: TRBV6-5
cdr3_nt: TGTGCCAGCAGCTTAGCGCCCCTAGCGGGGGGGCTAATAGCCAAAAACATTCAGTACTTC; cdr3_aa: CASSLAPLAGGLIAKNIQYF; j_call: TRBJ2-4; d_call: TRBD2; clone_size: few; v_call: TRBV7-2
cdr3_nt: TGTGCCAGCAGTCAACTAGTGAGTGAGCAGTTCTTC; cdr3_aa: CASSQLVSEQFF; j_call: TRBJ2-1; d_call: .; clone_size: .; v_call: TRBV6-2/TRBV6-3
cdr3_nt: TGTGCCAGCAGTCTACAGAAGAACTATGGCTACACCTTC; cdr3_aa: CASSLQKNYGYTF; j_call: TRBJ1-2; d_call: .; clone_size: .; v_call: TRBV6-5
cdr3_nt: TGTGCCAGCAGTCCCCATACTAGCGGGAGCTACAATGAGCAGTTCTTC; cdr3_aa: CASSPHTSGSYNEQFF; j_call: TRBJ2-1; d_call: TRBD2; clone_size: .; v_call: TRBV28
cdr3_nt: TGCAGTGCTAGCGAAGCCTGGCGAGTGTCCAACAATGAGCAGTTCTTC; cdr3_aa: CSASEAWRVSNNEQFF; j_call: TRBJ2-1; d_call: .; clone_size: few; v_call: TRBV20-1
cdr3_nt: TGCGCCAGCAAGCAGGACAGGGTACTCGGCGGCTACACCTTC; cdr3_aa: CASKQDRVLGGYTF; j_call: TRBJ1-2; d_call: TRBD1; clone_size: .; v_call: TRBV10-1
cdr3_nt: TGTGCCAGCAACCGGGGGGAAGAGACCCAGTACTTC; cdr3_aa: CASNRGEETQYF; j_call: TRBJ2-5; d_call: TRBD2; clone_size: .; v_call: TRBV12-3/TRBV12-4
cdr3_nt: TGCAGCGTGGAGGGGACAGGGGGCATGGGCTACACCTTC; cdr3_aa: CSVEGTGGMGYTF; j_call: TRBJ1-2; d_call: TRBD1; clone_size: few; v_call: TRBV29-1
cdr3_nt: TGCAGCCCCCCCGGCAGGGACAAAGTATCCTCCTACAATGAGCAGTTCTTC; cdr3_aa: CSPPGRDKVSSYNEQFF; j_call: TRBJ2-1; d_call: .; clone_size: .; v_call: TRBV29-1
cdr3_nt: TGTGCCAGCAGCTTTACGGGGGTCGGGGCCAACGTCCTGACTTTC; cdr3_aa: CASSFTGVGANVLTF; j_call: TRBJ2-6; d_call: .; clone_size: .; v_call: TRBV5-5
cdr3_nt: TGCAGTGCGCTTAACCGGGACAGGGTGGCGGTCACTGAAGCTTTCTTT; cdr3_aa: CSALNRDRVAVTEAFF; j_call: TRBJ1-1; d_call: TRBD1; clone_size: .; v_call: TRBV20-1
cdr3_nt: TGTGCCAGCAGCGTCCTAGCGGGGGGGCCCGGAGATACGCAGTATTTT; cdr3_aa: CASSVLAGGPGDTQYF; j_call: TRBJ2-3; d_call: TRBD2; clone_size: .; v_call: TRBV9
cdr3_nt: TGTGCCAGCAGCCCCCGGACTGGCCCCCCCACAGATACGCAGTATTTT; cdr3_aa: CASSPRTGPPTDTQYF; j_call: TRBJ2-3; d_call: .; clone_size: .; v_call: TRBV9
cdr3_nt: TGTGCCAGCAGTTATGAAGCTTTTGGCAAAAACATTCAGTACTTC; cdr3_aa: CASSYEAFGKNIQYF; j_call: TRBJ2-4; d_call: .; clone_size: few; v_call: TRBV6-2/TRBV6-3
cdr3_nt: TGCGCCAGCAGCTTGGATCGGGTCCAGGGGGCAACTAATGAAAAACTGTTTTTT; cdr3_aa: CASSLDRVQGATNEKLFF; j_call: TRBJ1-4; d_call: TRBD1; clone_size: few; v_call: TRBV5-1
cdr3_nt: TGTGCCATTCCGGGACAGGAGAGTGAAAAACTGTTTTTT; cdr3_aa: CAIPGQESEKLFF; j_call: TRBJ1-4; d_call: TRBD1; clone_size: .; v_call: TRBV27
cdr3_nt: TGTGCCACCCCCACCGACGAATATACCTACGAGCAGTACTTC; cdr3_aa: CATPTDEYTYEQYF; j_call: TRBJ2-7; d_call: .; clone_size: .; v_call: TRBV11-2